Listed here are 21 T cell receptor beta chains from one sample, sequenced in a study of T cells in Graves' hyperthyroidism and ophthalmopathy. Amplification yielded TCR beta CDR3 regions, with RNA transcripts as the source. TCR CDR3 regions were first amplified by RT-PCR with HTBI primers. TCRdb called the multiplex PCR reads again in MiXCR, with one record for every CDR3 protein. The sample records 560,000 or so distinct CDR3 sequences, roughly 50% being singletons. Source material: peripheral blood or thyroid tissue (not recorded which). Every receptor here comes from a woman in her late teens or twenties with Graves' hyperthyroidism.

The chain recombines TRBV15 with TRBJ1-6, with unresolved D. The CDR3 consists of 11 residues. Looked up from germline, CDR1 is LNHNV and CDR2 is YYDKDF (reference sequence). The germline V and J ends were trimmed by 7 bases and 19 bases, with 17 bases remaining between them. The CDR3 region is CATKFGGDRHF. The CDR3 coding sequence is TGTGCCACCAAGTTCGGTGGGGATCGGCACTTT.

In nucleotides, the CDR3 is TGTGCCAGCAGCTTGTGGACTAATGAAAAACTGTTTTTT. Its translation: CASSLWTNEKLFF. The chain recombines TRBV5-6 with TRBJ1-4; unclear D gene. Looked up from germline, CDR1 is SGHDT and CDR2 is YYEEEE. V was cut by 1 base and J by 2 bases, with 3 bases left in between. The CDR3 spans 13 residues.

This clonotype occurred a few times. This chain uses TRBV2 with TRBJ2-5; D is perhaps TRBD2 (6 bases). Trimming shortened V by 6 bases and J by 3 bases, and 14 bases separated the two germline ends. The germline V gene encodes CDR1 SNHLY and CDR2 FYNNEI. The CDR3 totals 14 residues. CDR3 nucleotide sequence: TGTGCCAGCAGCCGGGACTCCTACGAAGAGACCCAGTACTTC. The encoded protein is CASSRDSYEETQYF.

In this sample, this clonotype turned up many times. J is TRBJ2-5 and V is TRBV24-1, with D unresolved. This CDR3 comprises 13 residues. Trimming left V 7 bases short and J 5 bases short, with 13 bases between. Germline-derived CDR1 and CDR2 are KGHDR and SFDVKD. The chain's CDR3 is CATSPHGGETQYF. Written as DNA, the CDR3 is TGTGCCACCAGCCCCCACGGTGGTGAGACCCAGTACTTC.

The chain is built from TRBV25-1 and TRBJ2-7; 11 nucleotides match TRBD2. Germline trimming cut 11 bases from V and 7 bases from J; bases unmatched to any gene: 7. The CDR3 runs to 12 residues. In germline, CDR1 is MGHDK, CDR2 SYGVNS. This chain's CDR3 is CALGASGGEQYF. The DNA of the CDR3 is TGTGCCCTCGGCGCTAGCGGGGGGGAGCAGTACTTC.

This clonotype was observed at least ten times. The chain has TRBV25-1 and TRBJ1-2; the match to TRBD1 covers 7 bases. Germline V gene data show CDR1 as MGHDK and CDR2 as SYGVNS. This CDR3 region has 16 residues. Unmatched junction bases numbered 12, after V lost 0 bases and J lost 8 bases. CDR3 in amino acids: CASSEYSGGPHEGYTF. CDR3 sequence (DNA): TGTGCCAGCAGTGAATATTCAGGGGGGCCCCATGAAGGCTACACCTTC.

This clonotype appeared many times. This sequence joins TRBV10-3 and TRBJ1-1; 7 bases match TRBD1. V trimming: 3 bases; J trimming: 2 bases; junction bases outside the gene matches: 3. The germline V gene encodes CDR1 ENHRY and CDR2 SYGVKD. This CDR3 region has 14 residues. The CDR3 DNA sequence: TGTGCCATCAGTGACGAAGGGGGCAACACTGAAGCTTTCTTT. Translated: CAISDEGGNTEAFF.

This clonotype was seen many times. This chain connects TRBV2 to TRBJ1-3, with D unclear. The ends were cut back, 4 bases at V and 0 bases at J, with 10 bases in the middle. The CDR3 spans 15 residues. Germline V gives CDR1 SNHLY, CDR2 FYNNEI. CDR3 residues: CASSAAGSSGNTIYF. Here the CDR3 DNA reads TGTGCCAGCAGTGCAGCGGGGAGCTCTGGAAACACCATATATTTT.

This clonotype was counted ten times or more. V gene TRBV19 combines with J gene TRBJ2-5; unclear D gene. Between the trimmed V and J ends, which lost 8 bases and 2 bases, there was a span of 9 bases. This CDR3 has 12 residues. Per germline, CDR1 LNHDA and CDR2 SQIVND (reference sequence). CDR3 sequence reads: CASGQSQETQYF. The CDR3 region has the DNA TGTGCCAGTGGTCAGAGTCAAGAGACCCAGTACTTC.

The gene calls are TRBV6-1 and TRBJ2-2, with 9 bases matching TRBD1. This CDR3 spans 16 amino acids. After removal of 6 bases from V and 1 base from J, the junction contained 6 bases not matched to a gene. Per germline, CDR1 MNHNS and CDR2 SASEGT. CDR3 DNA: TGTGCCAGCAGATGGACAGGGGCCGGGAACACCGGGGAGCTGTTTTTT. Translated, it gives CASRWTGAGNTGELFF.

V usage is TRBV5-4 and J usage is TRBJ1-5, with 8 positions matching TRBD1. The V gene end was trimmed by 4 bases and the J gene end by 3 bases; junction bases not matched to a gene: 3. Looked up from germline, CDR1 is SGHNT and CDR2 is YYREEE (reference sequence). This CDR3 is 14 amino acids long. CDR3 DNA sequence: TGTGCCAGCAGCCCACAGGGGGACAATCAGCCCCAGCATTTT. It is translated as CASSPQGDNQPQHF.

This chain joins TRBV20-1 and TRBJ1-2; the D is unclear. Deletions cut 1 base from V and 4 bases from J, with 13 bases between. The CDR3 is made up of 14 amino acids. In germline, CDR1 is DFQATT, CDR2 SNEGSKA (reference sequence). The DNA for the CDR3 is TGCAGTGCTAGAGGCGTCGAGCTAGGCTATGGCTACACCTTC. It yields the protein CSARGVELGYGYTF.

The chain uses TRBV15 and TRBJ1-2; perhaps TRBD1 as D (5 bases). The length of the CDR3 is 11 residues. Germline-derived CDR1 and CDR2 are LNHNV and YYDKDF (reference sequence). The V and J ends lost 7 bases and 7 bases respectively, with 10 bases between them. CDR3 amino acids: CATKYGAGYTF. The CDR3 DNA follows: TGTGCCACCAAGTACGGGGCTGGCTACACCTTC.

V and J are TRBV15 and TRBJ2-6, with TRBD1 matching 7 bases. V trimming: 3 bases; J trimming: 3 bases; junction bases outside the gene matches: 11. Germline CDR1 reads LNHNV; CDR2 reads YYDKDF (reference sequence). The CDR3 runs to 18 residues. Here the CDR3 reads CATSSSGQSVNGANVLTF. The CDR3 nucleotides are TGTGCCACCAGCAGCTCGGGACAGTCGGTGAATGGGGCCAACGTCCTGACTTTC.

V gene TRBV2 combines with J gene TRBJ2-7; 7 nucleotides line up with TRBD1. CDR1 and CDR2 (germline): SNHLY, FYNNEI. The CDR3 totals 14 residues. V was pared by 1 base and J by 6 bases, with 6 bases of the junction left unmatched. CDR3 in DNA: TGTGCCAGCAGTGAAGGACAGGGTCCGGGCGAGCAGTACTTC. Encoded protein: CASSEGQGPGEQYF.

Only a few counts were recorded for this clonotype. The chain links TRBV19 to TRBJ1-2; D is ambiguous. V was pared by 8 bases and J by 2 bases, with 12 bases between. Germline V lookup: CDR1 LNHDA, CDR2 SQIVND (reference sequence). CDR3 length: 13 residues. CDR3 DNA sequence: TGTGCCAGTTCGACTCTCTCGAACTATGGCTACACCTTC. This translates into CASSTLSNYGYTF.

The CDR3 DNA reads TGTGCCGCTACCAGGGGAGGAAACACCATATATTTT. Protein sequence: CAATRGGNTIYF. The genes are TRBV19 and TRBJ1-3, with a weak D call TRBD1 (6 bases). Germline CDR1 and CDR2: LNHDA and SQIVND (reference sequence). The CDR3 has 12 amino acids. The V and J ends lost 11 bases and 4 bases respectively, with 12 bases between them.

This clonotype appeared a few times. The chain joins TRBV24-1 to TRBJ1-2; D is unresolved. The V end lost 4 bases, the J end lost 4 bases, and 15 bases lay between the germline ends. CDR3 length equals 15 residues. Looked up from germline, CDR1 is KGHDR and CDR2 is SFDVKD. The CDR3 spells CATSDAAKGGYGYTF. The CDR3 coding sequence is TGTGCCACCAGTGACGCAGCGAAGGGCGGCTATGGCTACACCTTC.

Many counts were recorded for this clonotype. The chain joins TRBV14 to TRBJ1-6; D is unclear. The germline CDR1 and CDR2 sequences are SGHDN and FVKESK. The V and J ends lost 1 base and 12 bases respectively, with 10 bases between them. This CDR3 has 13 amino acids. CDR3 in amino acids: CASSQGAARPLHF. The CDR3 coding sequence is TGTGCCAGCAGCCAAGGAGCGGCCCGACCCCTCCACTTT.

The V and J genes are TRBV19 and TRBJ1-4, with D hard to call. The V and J ends lost 5 bases and 7 bases respectively, with 14 bases between them. From germline, CDR1 is LNHDA and CDR2 SQIVND (reference sequence). There are 14 residues in the CDR3. Here the CDR3 DNA reads TGTGCCAGTAGTTCGAGCAGACGTGTTGAAAAACTGTTTTTT. As protein: CASSSSRRVEKLFF.

The gene calls are TRBV20-1 and TRBJ1-1; no definite D call. CDR1 and CDR2 from the germline V gene are DFQATT and SNEGSKA (reference sequence). V was pared by 1 base and J by 4 bases, with 16 bases between. The CDR3 sequence is 15 residues long. The DNA for the CDR3 is TGCAGTGCTAGAGGTGGTCAACCCTATGTCACTGAAGCTTTCTTT. Amino acids: CSARGGQPYVTEAFF.